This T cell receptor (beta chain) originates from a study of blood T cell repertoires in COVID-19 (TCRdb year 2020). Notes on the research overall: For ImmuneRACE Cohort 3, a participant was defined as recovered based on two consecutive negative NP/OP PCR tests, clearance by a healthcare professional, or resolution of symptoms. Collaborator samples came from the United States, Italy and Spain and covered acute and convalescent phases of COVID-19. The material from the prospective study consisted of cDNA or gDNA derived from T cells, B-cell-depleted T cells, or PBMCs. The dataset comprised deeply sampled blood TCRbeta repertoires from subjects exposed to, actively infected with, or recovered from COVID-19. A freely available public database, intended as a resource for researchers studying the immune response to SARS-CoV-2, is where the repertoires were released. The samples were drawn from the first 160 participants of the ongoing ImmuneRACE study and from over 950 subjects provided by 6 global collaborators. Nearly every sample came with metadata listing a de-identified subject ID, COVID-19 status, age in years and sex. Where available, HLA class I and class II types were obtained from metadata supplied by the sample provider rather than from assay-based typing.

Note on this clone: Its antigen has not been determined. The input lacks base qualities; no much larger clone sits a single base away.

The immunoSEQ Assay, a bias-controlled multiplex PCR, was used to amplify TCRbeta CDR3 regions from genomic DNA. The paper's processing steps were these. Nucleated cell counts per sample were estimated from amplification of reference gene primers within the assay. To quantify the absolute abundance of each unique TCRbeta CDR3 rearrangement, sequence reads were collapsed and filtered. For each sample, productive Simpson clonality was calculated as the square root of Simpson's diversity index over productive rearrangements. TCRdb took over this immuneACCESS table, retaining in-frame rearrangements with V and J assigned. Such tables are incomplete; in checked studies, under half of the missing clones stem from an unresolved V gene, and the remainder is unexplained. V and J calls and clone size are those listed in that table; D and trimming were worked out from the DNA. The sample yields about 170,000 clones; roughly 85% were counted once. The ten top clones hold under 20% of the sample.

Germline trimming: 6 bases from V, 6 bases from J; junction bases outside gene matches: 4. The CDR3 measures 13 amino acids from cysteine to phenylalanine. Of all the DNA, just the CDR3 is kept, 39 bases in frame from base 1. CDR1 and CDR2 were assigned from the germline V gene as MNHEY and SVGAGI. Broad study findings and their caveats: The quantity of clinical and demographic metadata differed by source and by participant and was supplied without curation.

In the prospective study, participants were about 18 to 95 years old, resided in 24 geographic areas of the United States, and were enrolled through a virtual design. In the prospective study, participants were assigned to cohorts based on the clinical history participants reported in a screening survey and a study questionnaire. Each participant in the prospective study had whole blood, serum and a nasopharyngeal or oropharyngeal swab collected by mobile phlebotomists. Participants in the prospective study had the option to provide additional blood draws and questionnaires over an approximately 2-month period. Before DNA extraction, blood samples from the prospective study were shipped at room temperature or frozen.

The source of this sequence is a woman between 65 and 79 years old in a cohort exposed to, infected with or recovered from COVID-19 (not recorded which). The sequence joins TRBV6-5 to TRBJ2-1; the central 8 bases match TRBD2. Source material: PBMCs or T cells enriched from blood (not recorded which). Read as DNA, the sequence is TGTGCCAGCAGATTTAGCGGGGTCAATGAGCAGTTCTTC. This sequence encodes CASRFSGVNEQFF.